Below, 26 T cell receptor beta chains from the same sample are listed, as sequenced in a study of long-term antiretroviral therapy in people with HIV. At survey level, the immunoSEQ assay was run in its v3.0 version. The table came from immunoSEQ multiplex PCR; TCRdb's copy has only in-frame clones and leaves some out. Of around 40,000 clones in the sample, roughly 86% are singletons; the top ten hold about 5%. The sample was unsorted PBMCs, taken 0.1 years before starting antiretroviral therapy. The receptor set was obtained from a woman aged 50 to 60 with HIV.

This CDR3 is CASSVVRTGSVGAFF. The CDR3 region has the DNA TGTGCCAGCAGCGTAGTACGGACAGGGAGCGTTGGGGCTTTCTTT. V gene TRBV9 combines with J gene TRBJ1-1; 8 positions agree with TRBD1. V shed 0 bases, J shed 11 bases, and the junction held 12 bases outside the gene matches. This CDR3 is 15 amino acids long. Germline CDR1 reads SGDLS; CDR2 reads YYNGEE.

The chain is built from TRBV5-1 and TRBJ2-7, with D hard to call. Germline-derived CDR1 and CDR2 are SGHRS and YFSETQ. V gave up 7 bases and J gave up 0 bases, with 11 bases separating them. The CDR3 contains 13 residues. DNA for the CDR3: TGCGCCAGCGCCACTCGCCCCTCCTACGAGCAGTACTTC. Its translation: CASATRPSYEQYF.

The rearrangement links TRBV27 to TRBJ1-2; TRBD1 is a possible D gene (6 bases). This CDR3 is 13 amino acids long. The ends were cut back, 5 bases at V and 3 bases at J, with 10 bases in the middle. The V gene's germline CDR1 is MNHEY and CDR2 SMNVEV (reference sequence). The CDR3 loop is CASSLGGDYGYTF. The DNA of the CDR3 is TGTGCCAGCAGTCTAGGGGGAGACTATGGCTACACCTTC.

The chain has TRBV7-9 and TRBJ2-7; no clear D. The CDR3 extends over 13 amino acids. Trimming pared 5 bases from V and 4 bases from J, leaving 12 bases between. CDR1 and CDR2 from the germline V gene are SEHNR and FQNEAQ (reference sequence). Here the CDR3 reads CASSLGSYYEQYF. Written as DNA, the CDR3 is TGTGCCAGCAGCCTCGGGTCTTATTACGAGCAGTACTTC.

The chain links TRBV5-6 to TRBJ2-7; TRBD1 aligns across 8 bases. CDR3 length equals 14 residues. J was trimmed by 2 bases and V by 3 bases; bases with no gene match: 4. Germline assignment: CDR1 SGHDT and CDR2 YYEEEE. The CDR3: CASSSGQVTYEQYF. The CDR3 nucleotides are TGTGCCAGCAGCTCGGGACAGGTCACCTACGAGCAGTACTTC. Variable domain in full (rest from reference TRBV5-6 and TRBJ2-7): DAGVTQSPTHLIKTRGQQVTLRCSPKSGHDTVSWYQQALGQGPQFIFQYYEEEERQRGNFPDRFSGHQFPNYSSELNVNALLLGDSALYLCASSSGQVTYEQYFGPGTRLTVT.

The rearrangement links TRBV15 to TRBJ1-4; 11 positions match TRBD1. The CDR3 spans 15 residues. The junction had 8 bases not matched to a gene; V was cut back by 6 bases and J by 8 bases. The V gene's germline CDR1 is LNHNV and CDR2 YYDKDF (reference sequence). CDR3 protein: CATRRGQGALEKLFF. In DNA form, the CDR3 reads TGTGCCACCAGGCGAGGACAGGGGGCGTTAGAAAAACTGTTTTTT.

The chain uses TRBV19 and TRBJ1-5; 7 bases match TRBD1. With 4 bases clipped from V and 6 bases from J, the junction kept 3 bases outside the gene matches. The germline gives CDR1 LNHDA, CDR2 SQIVND (reference sequence). The CDR3 has 13 amino acids. This chain's CDR3 is CASSRAGGQPQHF. Written as DNA, the CDR3 is TGTGCCAGTAGTAGGGCAGGGGGTCAGCCCCAGCATTTT.

The chain employs TRBV6-1 and TRBJ2-7; the match to TRBD1 covers 7 bases. With V trimmed by 7 bases and J by 3 bases, 12 bases remained unmatched. CDR1 and CDR2 from the germline V gene are MNHNS and SASEGT. The CDR3 has 15 amino acids. The DNA for the CDR3 is TGTGCCAGCACCCTGCCCCCTACAGGGGACTACGAGCAGTACTTC. It specifies CASTLPPTGDYEQYF.

This chain joins TRBV7-9 and TRBJ1-2; 9 bases are shared with TRBD1. Germline trimming cut 4 bases from V and 2 bases from J; bases unmatched to any gene: 8. The CDR3 length is 16 residues. Looked up from germline, CDR1 is SEHNR and CDR2 is FQNEAQ (reference sequence). CDR3 in DNA: TGTGCCAGCAGCTCAGCCCGGACAGGGGTCAACTATGGCTACACCTTC. It specifies CASSSARTGVNYGYTF.

The chain recombines TRBV7-9 with TRBJ2-3, with D possibly TRBD1 on 5 matching bases. V was pared by 5 bases and J by 2 bases, with 14 bases between. This CDR3 comprises 15 residues. The germline V gene has CDR1 SEHNR and CDR2 FQNEAQ (reference sequence). For the CDR3, the DNA is TGTGCCAGCAGCCCCGCAGGGTCGATCACAGATACGCAGTATTTT. Translated: CASSPAGSITDTQYF.

The rearrangement links TRBV7-2 to TRBJ1-2; the match to TRBD1 covers 10 bases. CDR1 and CDR2 from the germline V gene are SGHTA and FQGNSA. CDR3 length: 14 amino acids. J lost 4 bases, V lost 4 bases, and 3 bases had no gene match. The CDR3 DNA follows: TGTGCCAGCAGCTGGGGACAGGGGTCCTATGGCTACACCTTC. It specifies CASSWGQGSYGYTF.

The chain has TRBV27 and TRBJ1-5; D unclear. Trimming cost V 4 bases and J 9 bases, with 7 bases left between them. The CDR3 has 11 amino acids. Germline V lookup: CDR1 MNHEY, CDR2 SMNVEV (reference sequence). The CDR3 sequence is CASSYIRPQHF. CDR3 bases: TGTGCCAGCAGTTACATTCGGCCCCAGCATTTT.

The chain is built from TRBV7-9 and TRBJ1-2; D gene uncertain. The germline V gene encodes CDR1 SEHNR and CDR2 FQNEAQ (reference sequence). The CDR3 has 14 amino acids. V was trimmed by 0 bases and J by 5 bases, leaving 10 bases between them. The CDR3: CASSLAREPYGYTF. In DNA, the CDR3 is TGTGCCAGCAGCTTAGCAAGGGAACCTTATGGCTACACCTTC.

This chain connects TRBV6-6 to TRBJ1-3; 8 nucleotides agree with TRBD1. The CDR3 has 15 amino acids. J was trimmed by 2 bases and V by 4 bases; bases with no gene match: 4. Germline V gene lookup returns CDR1 MNHNY and CDR2 SVGAGI (reference sequence). The CDR3 bases are TGTGCCAGCAGTTCCCCGGACAGGGCTGGAAACACCATATATTTT. Encoded protein: CASSSPDRAGNTIYF.

This chain connects TRBV19 to TRBJ1-6; tentatively, D is TRBD1 (5 bases). The CDR3 is 15 residues long. Trimming pared 6 bases from V and 5 bases from J, leaving 14 bases between. CDR1 and CDR2 (germline): LNHDA, SQIVND (reference sequence). As DNA, the CDR3 is TGTGCCAGTAGATATCCGACAGTTAATAATTCACCCCTCCACTTT. The encoded protein is CASRYPTVNNSPLHF.

The rearrangement joins TRBV9 to TRBJ1-2; TRBD1 might be the D (6 bases). V was shortened by 4 bases and J by 0 bases, with 13 bases between the two germline ends. The CDR3 totals 15 residues. Germline-derived CDR1 and CDR2 are SGDLS and YYNGEE. The CDR3 coding sequence is TGTGCCAGCAGCACAGGACAGAACCCTAACTATGGCTACACCTTC. Its translation is CASSTGQNPNYGYTF.

The rearrangement joins TRBV5-1 to TRBJ1-2; 8 bases align to TRBD1. Per the germline V gene, CDR1 is SGHRS and CDR2 is YFSETQ. This CDR3 contains 15 residues. V was clipped by 6 bases and J by 1 base; unmatched bases: 8. The chain's CDR3 is CASTQTGAHNYGYTF. CDR3 DNA: TGCGCCAGCACCCAGACAGGGGCCCATAACTATGGCTACACCTTC.

The V call is TRBV5-1, the J call TRBJ2-7; 8 nucleotides align to TRBD1. Germline trimming cut 4 bases from V and 2 bases from J; bases unmatched to any gene: 8. This CDR3 contains 15 residues. From germline, CDR1 is SGHRS and CDR2 YFSETQ. The CDR3 protein is CASSVGPGQAYEQYF. The CDR3, as DNA: TGCGCCAGCAGCGTGGGTCCGGGACAGGCCTACGAGCAGTACTTC.

CDR3: CASSDIGRGGRETQYF. The CDR3 nucleotides are TGTGCCAGCAGTGACATCGGGCGGGGGGGCCGAGAGACCCAGTACTTC. The chain joins TRBV2 to TRBJ2-5, with TRBD2 identical over 9 bases. The CDR3 runs to 16 residues. Germline V gives CDR1 SNHLY, CDR2 FYNNEI. With V trimmed by 3 bases and J by 4 bases, 9 bases remained unmatched. Together with reference TRBV2 and TRBJ2-5, the CDR3 gives the full variable domain: EPEVTQTPSHQVTQMGQEVILRCVPISNHLYFYWYRQILGQKVEFLVSFYNNEISEKSEIFDDQFSVERPDGSNFTLKIRSTKLEDSAMYFCASSDIGRGGRETQYFGPGTRLLVL.

V gene TRBV11-2 combines with J gene TRBJ2-7, with 8 bases aligning to TRBD1. The CDR3 extends over 13 amino acids. V was clipped by 8 bases and J by 1 base; unmatched bases: 4. Germline loops: CDR1 SGHAT, CDR2 FQNNGV. CDR3 amino acids: CASLGQGSYEQYF. In nucleotides, the CDR3 is TGTGCCAGCCTCGGACAGGGATCCTACGAGCAGTACTTC.

Concerning this clone itself: At one end the junction does not follow the germline gene, possibly because of a read error. The V gene is TRBV7-2, the J gene TRBJ1-5; 9 nucleotides match TRBD1. From germline, CDR1 is SGHTA and CDR2 FQGNSA. CDR3 length: 16 residues. CDR3 amino acids: CASGLFDRGFNQPQHF. CDR3 in DNA: TGTGCCAGCGGCTTATTCGACAGGGGGTTCAATCAGCCCCAGCATTTT.

The gene calls are TRBV12-5 and TRBJ2-2; possible D gene TRBD1, 6 bases. This CDR3 comprises 18 residues. Trimming shortened V by 7 bases and J by 3 bases, and 24 bases separated the two germline ends. Germline CDR1 and CDR2: LGHNT and FRNRAP. The CDR3 loop reads CASARLPRGNRDTGELFF. The CDR3 bases are TGTGCTAGTGCCCGCCTACCGAGGGGGAATAGAGACACCGGGGAGCTGTTTTTT.

This clone appeared a single time. The V call is TRBV7-2, the J call TRBJ2-2; D ambiguous. V lost 5 bases, J lost 4 bases, and 11 bases lay in between. The CDR3 has 14 residues. Per the germline V gene, CDR1 is SGHTA and CDR2 is FQGNSA. As DNA, the CDR3 is TGTGCCAGCAGCCCAACTCACCCCACCGGGGAGCTGTTTTTT. Translation gives CASSPTHPTGELFF.

This CDR3 reads CASSELSSYNSPLHF. CDR3 DNA: TGTGCCAGCAGTGAATTGTCCTCCTATAATTCACCCCTCCACTTT. The rearrangement joins TRBV2 to TRBJ1-6, with unresolved D. Trimming left V 2 bases short and J 0 bases short, with 5 bases between. The CDR3 contains 15 residues. Germline lookup yields CDR1 SNHLY and CDR2 FYNNEI. The complete variable domain, with remaining parts taken from reference TRBV2 and TRBJ1-6, reads EPEVTQTPSHQVTQMGQEVILRCVPISNHLYFYWYRQILGQKVEFLVSFYNNEISEKSEIFDDQFSVERPDGSNFTLKIRSTKLEDSAMYFCASSELSSYNSPLHFGNGTRLTVT.

The chain uses TRBV7-6 and TRBJ2-7; the match to TRBD1 covers 7 bases. The CDR3 is 19 amino acids. The germline gives CDR1 SGHVS, CDR2 FNYEAQ. The junction had 17 bases not matched to a gene; V was cut back by 2 bases and J by 1 base. CDR3 nucleotide sequence: TGTGCCAGCAGCTTATTAGTCGGGACAGTTTCAACCAAGTCCTACGAGCAGTACTTC. It yields the protein CASSLLVGTVSTKSYEQYF.

The chain uses TRBV14 and TRBJ2-7; D gene ambiguous. Trimming cost V 1 base and J 2 bases, with 12 bases left between them. Germline CDR1 and CDR2: SGHDN and FVKESK. This CDR3 spans 15 amino acids. CDR3 residues: CASSQARGRPYEQYF. The CDR3 DNA sequence: TGTGCCAGCAGCCAAGCTCGCGGCCGTCCCTACGAGCAGTACTTC.